This T cell receptor (beta chain) was captured by sequencing in a study of graft-versus-host responses after intestinal transplantation. On the study more broadly: Each transplant was multivisceral, liver-intestinal, or isolated intestinal.

Regarding this clone: Its cognate antigen is unknown.

This CDR3 spans 13 amino acids. The germline V gene has CDR1 SQVTM and CDR2 ANQGSEA. V lost 3 bases and J 1 base, leaving 9 bases between the germline ends. Method: immunoSEQ multiplex PCR; TCRdb's copy keeps in-frame clones and lacks some. The table lists 37,000 or so clones, about 90% of them singletons, with more than 15% in the top ten. Findings and limits, study-wide: Ileal or blood samples showed some GvH clones first, and such clones were also found in recipient marrow.

Intraepithelial and lamina propria lymphocytes were released after the graft tissue was processed. The sequences come from ileum tissue, collected 204 days after intestinal transplant. The chain carries TRBV29-1 and TRBJ2-5, with D perhaps being TRBD1 or TRBD2 (5 bases each). The receptor was isolated from a human patient who received an intestinal transplant, so some T cells may come from the graft donor. The DNA for the CDR3 is TGCAGCGTTGAGAGGGGATTCCAAGAGACCCAGTACTTC. It is translated as CSVERGFQETQYF.